The TCR beta chain under discussion was sequenced for a study of beta chain features in type 1 diabetes. Whole-study results and caveats: Since sequencing was performed on cDNA, cells with high TCR expression could be over-represented. Among patients with Type 1 diabetes, TCRB CDR3s were moderately but significantly shorter in every one of the four CD4+ subsets.

Purity above 95% was achieved in all sorted populations. As concerns this clone: Its antigen remains unidentified.

Sequencing targeted expressed TCRB transcripts, as all isolated RNA had been reverse transcribed. The table came from immunoSEQ multiplex PCR; TCRdb's copy has only in-frame clones and leaves some out. This sample has over 200,000 clones, with about 11% found just once. The CDR3 length is 14 residues. Looked up from germline, CDR1 is SGHNT and CDR2 is YYREEE (reference sequence). Trimming removed 0 bases at V and 2 bases at J, with 7 bases between. The chain has TRBV5-4 and TRBJ2-3; D is unresolved. Material: naive CD4+ T cells from blood. The sequence was obtained from a man aged 25-45 years with type 1 diabetes. The CDR3 reads CASSLGPDTDTQYF. The DNA of the CDR3 is TGTGCCAGCAGCTTGGGGCCAGACACAGATACGCAGTATTTT.